This T cell receptor (beta chain) was profiled in a study of brain T cells in children with intractable seizures. Time point: blood from clinic visit 5 months post-surgery; TSC patient then seizure free. Only cases whose brain tissue showed the highest T cell transcript signatures were sequenced. The method was immunoSEQ multiplex PCR; TCRdb's version includes in-frame clones alone and lacks a portion of them. The data contain about 320,000 clones, 85% to 95% of them singletons. The trim removed 2 bases at V and 3 bases at J, leaving 3 bases unmatched. The germline CDR1 and CDR2 sequences are SGHNT and YENEEA. The CDR3 runs 15 residues.

The TCR originated in a boy in the first two years of life with tuberous sclerosis and intractable seizures. The material sequenced was peripheral blood, taken about 5 months after surgery. This chain joins TRBV11-3 and TRBJ2-3; the match to TRBD2 covers 9 bases. CDR3 residues: CASSLLAGQTDTQYF. The DNA of the CDR3 is TGTGCCAGCAGCTTACTAGCGGGACAGACAGATACGCAGTATTTT.